A few counts support the clone carrying this T cell receptor beta chain. As for time point: patch test 3, about 24 weeks after DPC sensitization. The treatment: therapeutic diphenylcyclopropenone sensitization with weekly scalp DPC. Each donor was an alopecia patient between 18 and 70 years of age who qualified for DPC. Germline CDR1 reads ENHRY; CDR2 reads SYGVKD. The CDR3 has 11 residues. V was pared by 7 bases and J by 2 bases, with 5 bases between. This sample stems from a study of human T cells and chemical hapten exposure. Across the whole study: The use of 2% DPC on roughly 2 cm by roughly 2 cm of upper inner arm skin constituted sensitization. The study patch tested 0.01% DPC on the upper back and read results at 6 days.

TCRdb itself ran the RACE reads through MiXCR, one entry per CDR3 protein. Among 82,000 or so distinct CDR3 sequences, 10% to 15% were seen once, and the ten largest hold approximately 6%. The chain couples TRBV10-3 to TRBJ2-5; no clear D. The sample was whole blood, taken in connection with sensitization to the hapten diphenylcyclopropenone (DPC). This clonotype originated in a woman in her fifties or sixties with alopecia areata. Some clones in this sample may be carry-over from other donors' samples. Here the CDR3 DNA reads TGTGCCATCAAGGGACAAGAGACCCAGTACTTC. Translated: CAIKGQETQYF.